This TCR beta chain was observed in a study of blood T cells in healthy people across ages. Whole-study findings and limits: Long-lived donors had more naive CD4+ cells and higher diversity than aged donors.

For the second PCR, which ran for roughly 7 to 11 cycles, a sample-barcoded 5' primer and a J-beta primer mix were used. TCRdb re-called the 5' RACE reads through MiXCR, storing one row per CDR3 protein. Here the sample spans 630,000 or so distinct CDR3 sequences, about 30% being singletons. This clonotype was recorded many times. Its antigen is as yet unknown. Possible read error: a much larger clone is one base away. Losses at the gene ends were 4 bases for V and 5 bases for J; bases not matched to a gene: 8. Germline assignment: CDR1 SNHLY and CDR2 FYNNEI. This CDR3 has 15 amino acids. Sequencing was performed on blood. This receptor was identified in an elderly woman in good health. The J gene is TRBJ2-7, the V gene TRBV2; 10 positions match TRBD1. The CDR3 sequence: CASSVVTGGWDEQYF. CDR3 bases: TGTGCCAGCAGTGTTGTGACAGGGGGCTGGGACGAGCAGTACTTC.